The 32 T cell receptor beta chains presented below share a single source sample, sequenced in a study of cytomegalovirus exposure and HLA in healthy donors. The data were produced by immunoSEQ multiplex PCR, yet TCRdb's version contains in-frame clones alone and is incomplete. The sample lists some 140,000 clones; 82% were seen once. The sample was PBMCs. The receptors originated from a man younger than 45 in good health and CMV-seropositive.

This chain links TRBV6-7 with TRBJ2-1; the D gene is possibly TRBD2 (5 bases). TRBV6-7 is annotated as an ORF whose role is uncertain. The CDR3 loop spans 19 amino acids. V dropped 0 bases and J dropped 3 bases, with 21 bases sitting between them. This chain's CDR3 is CASSYSKGWDVGNYNEQFF. In nucleotides, the CDR3 is TGTGCCAGCAGTTACTCGAAAGGGTGGGATGTCGGGAACTACAATGAGCAGTTCTTC.

This clone occurred once. The chain employs TRBV29-1 and TRBJ2-7; TRBD2 aligns across 11 bases. Germline V gene data show CDR1 as SQVTM and CDR2 as ANQGSEA. Unmatched junction bases numbered 5, after V lost 7 bases and J lost 6 bases. The CDR3 has 12 residues. In DNA, the CDR3 is TGCAGCGCGGCTAGCGGGAGGCCCGAGCAGTACTTC. Translating gives CSAASGRPEQYF.

The rearrangement joins TRBV6-1 to TRBJ1-1, with D perhaps TRBD1 (6 bases). The germline CDR1 and CDR2 sequences are MNHNS and SASEGT. Between the trimmed V and J ends, which lost 5 bases and 3 bases, there was a span of 16 bases. The CDR3 totals 15 residues. CDR3: CASSPRQATDTEAFF. The CDR3 DNA follows: TGTGCCAGCAGTCCTAGACAGGCTACCGACACTGAAGCTTTCTTT.

This chain uses TRBV5-4 with TRBJ2-5; 10 bases align to TRBD2. Germline V gives CDR1 SGHNT, CDR2 YYREEE (reference sequence). V lost 4 bases and J lost 3; bases outside the gene matches: 9. This CDR3 is 16 amino acids long. The CDR3 DNA reads TGTGCCAGCAGCCGGCGCGGAGCGGGAGGGAAAGAGACCCAGTACTTC. It yields the protein CASSRRGAGGKETQYF. Full variable domain (remainder filled in from reference TRBV5-4 and TRBJ2-5): ETGVTQSPTHLIKTRGQQVTLRCSSQSGHNTVSWYQQALGQGPQFIFQYYREEENGRGNFPPRFSGLQFPNYSSELNVNALELDDSALYLCASSRRGAGGKETQYFGPGTRLLVL.

The J gene is TRBJ2-7, the V gene TRBV29-1; 8 bases line up with TRBD2. The ends lost 7 bases at V and 1 base at J; junction bases unmatched: 6. The CDR3 is 13 amino acids. Germline V gene data show CDR1 as SQVTM and CDR2 as ANQGSEA. CDR3 bases: TGCAGCGCCCGGGGGGGGCGATCCTACGAGCAGTACTTC. The encoded protein is CSARGGRSYEQYF.

The chain is built from TRBV6-4 and TRBJ2-5; maybe TRBD1 (6 bases). In germline, CDR1 is MRHNA, CDR2 SNTAGT. The CDR3 is made up of 15 amino acids. The V gene lost 4 bases and the J gene lost 2 bases, with 14 bases spanning the gap. The CDR3 region is CASSVNPGAQETQYF. CDR3 in DNA: TGTGCCAGCAGTGTCAACCCAGGGGCGCAAGAGACCCAGTACTTC.

This rearrangement joins TRBV2 to TRBJ2-3, with 9 bases matching TRBD2. This CDR3 is built from 16 residues. V shed 5 bases and J 2 bases; nucleotides not matched to a gene: 8. Germline assignment: CDR1 SNHLY and CDR2 FYNNEI. As DNA, the CDR3 is TGTGCCAGCAGTTATAGGACTAGCGAGACCACAGATACGCAGTATTTT. The encoded protein is CASSYRTSETTDTQYF. The full variable domain, in which reference TRBV2 and TRBJ2-3 provide the parts outside the CDR3, is EPEVTQTPSHQVTQMGQEVILRCVPISNHLYFYWYRQILGQKVEFLVSFYNNEISEKSEIFDDQFSVERPDGSNFTLKIRSTKLEDSAMYFCASSYRTSETTDTQYFGPGTRLTVL.

This clone was counted a few times. The V call is TRBV7-2, the J call TRBJ2-7; the D gene is possibly TRBD1 (6 bases). The CDR3 is 16 residues long. Trimming took off 1 base at V and 1 base at J, with 14 bases between the two ends. Germline V gene lookup returns CDR1 SGHTA and CDR2 FQGNSA. CDR3 nucleotide sequence: TGTGCCAGCAGCTTAGTCGGGGCAGGGGTTTCCTACGAGCAGTACTTC. Translation gives CASSLVGAGVSYEQYF.

This clone was counted once. V is TRBV10-3 and J is TRBJ1-2; 7 bases fit TRBD1. V trimming: 0 bases; J trimming: 2 bases; junction bases outside the gene matches: 6. This CDR3 is 16 amino acids long. CDR1 and CDR2 from the germline V gene are ENHRY and SYGVKD. DNA for the CDR3: TGTGCCATCAGTGAGTCGCTGGGACAGCGAAACTATGGCTACACCTTC. It yields the protein CAISESLGQRNYGYTF.

The chain uses TRBV7-3 and TRBJ2-1; TRBD2 agrees at 7 bases. The CDR3 consists of 16 residues. V dropped 6 bases and J dropped 2; count of bases not matched to a gene: 10. CDR1 is SGHTA, CDR2 FQGTGA, per germline. CDR3 loop: CASRLGGTAPYNEQFF. In DNA, the CDR3 is TGTGCCAGCAGACTGGGGGGGACTGCGCCCTACAATGAGCAGTTCTTC.

Here the CDR3 reads CASSHSQGAHLNGYTF. For the CDR3, the DNA is TGTGCCAGCAGCCATTCGCAGGGGGCGCATTTGAATGGCTACACCTTC. The gene calls are TRBV7-8 and TRBJ1-2, with 8 bases identical to TRBD1. This CDR3 is built from 16 residues. Germline CDR1 is SGHVS and CDR2 is FQNEAQ. V shed 5 bases and J 6 bases; nucleotides not matched to a gene: 14.

The chain employs TRBV27 and TRBJ2-7, with D possibly being TRBD1 (5 bases). The CDR3 extends over 15 amino acids. The V end lost 4 bases, the J end lost 0 bases, and 13 bases lay between the germline ends. CDR1 is MNHEY, CDR2 SMNVEV, per germline (reference sequence). The CDR3 loop reads CASSSQGTVSYEQYF. For the CDR3, the DNA is TGTGCCAGCAGTTCTCAGGGTACAGTCTCCTACGAGCAGTACTTC.

The chain carries TRBV9 and TRBJ2-1, with TRBD2 matching 7 bases. J was trimmed by 0 bases and V by 4 bases; bases with no gene match: 4. This CDR3 has 15 residues. Germline assignment: CDR1 SGDLS and CDR2 YYNGEE. The CDR3 DNA is TGTGCCAGCAGCCTCGGGACTACCTCCTACAATGAGCAGTTCTTC. Amino acids: CASSLGTTSYNEQFF.

The genes are TRBV19 and TRBJ1-2, with 11 nucleotides matching TRBD1. There are 16 residues in the CDR3. The V segment lost 9 bases and the J segment 5 bases; nucleotides outside the gene matches: 14. CDR1 and CDR2 (germline): LNHDA, SQIVND (reference sequence). The CDR3, as DNA: TGTGCCAGCAGACCCGTTTCGGACAGGGGGCTGTATGGCTACACCTTC. Residues: CASRPVSDRGLYGYTF.

The rearrangement joins TRBV29-1 to TRBJ1-1, with TRBD1 as a possible D gene (6 bases). Germline CDR1 and CDR2: SQVTM and ANQGSEA. V was pared by 1 base and J by 6 bases, with 15 bases between. The CDR3 covers 14 residues. The CDR3 DNA sequence: TGCAGCGTTGAAGCCTCAACAGGGTTCGCTGAAGCTTTCTTT. Translated, it gives CSVEASTGFAEAFF. Using reference TRBV29-1 and TRBJ1-1 for the parts outside the CDR3, the full variable domain is SAVISQKPSRDICQRGTSLTIQCQVDSQVTMMFWYRQQPGQSLTLIATANQGSEATYESGFVIDKFPISRPNLTFSTLTVSNMSPEDSSIYLCSVEASTGFAEAFFGQGTRLTVV.

The V and J genes are TRBV5-4 and TRBJ2-1; D might be TRBD1 (5 bases). The CDR3 runs to 12 residues. Germline CDR1 and CDR2: SGHNT and YYREEE (reference sequence). With 2 bases removed from V and 12 bases from J, the gap between germline ends came to 12 bases. Here the CDR3 DNA reads TGTGCCAGCAGCTTTCAGGGTGCTGGGCAGTTCTTC. Translating gives CASSFQGAGQFF.

The chain combines TRBV7-9 with TRBJ1-2; no clear D gene. Germline V gene lookup returns CDR1 SEHNR and CDR2 FQNEAQ (reference sequence). The CDR3 contains 13 residues. V was shortened by 5 bases and J by 8 bases, with 15 bases between the two germline ends. This CDR3 is CASSATSNNGYTF. CDR3 in DNA: TGTGCCAGCAGCGCGACTTCAAACAACGGCTACACCTTC.

This clone appeared a single time. The chain uses TRBV7-9 and TRBJ1-2; TRBD1 matches at 7 bases. The V segment lost 3 bases and the J segment 1 base; nucleotides outside the gene matches: 11. CDR3 length equals 17 residues. The V gene's germline CDR1 is SEHNR and CDR2 FQNEAQ (reference sequence). The CDR3 here is CASSLGTARRVNYGYTF. CDR3 sequence (DNA): TGTGCCAGCAGCTTGGGGACAGCTAGGCGAGTTAACTATGGCTACACCTTC.

The rearrangement uses TRBV6-1 and TRBJ1-3; D may be TRBD1 (5 bases). CDR3 length: 16 residues. The V gene lost 4 bases and the J gene lost 2 bases, with 15 bases spanning the gap. Germline V gene sequence: CDR1 MNHNS, CDR2 SASEGT. Written as DNA, the CDR3 is TGTGCCAGCAGTGGGCCAGGGAACGACGCTGGAAACACCATATATTTT. Translated, it gives CASSGPGNDAGNTIYF.

A few counts support this clone. The chain links TRBV9 to TRBJ2-7, with 9 bases lining up with TRBD2. The CDR3 runs 15 residues. CDR1 and CDR2 (germline): SGDLS, YYNGEE. V shed 5 bases and J 5 bases; nucleotides not matched to a gene: 11. CDR3 sequence reads: CASRDRGTSYHEQYF. CDR3 nucleotide sequence: TGTGCCAGCAGGGACCGGGGGACTAGCTACCACGAGCAGTACTTC.

V is TRBV29-1 and J is TRBJ1-1; the D is unclear. The CDR3 totals 15 residues. The germline V and J ends were trimmed by 3 bases and 1 base, with 15 bases remaining between them. Germline-derived CDR1 and CDR2 are SQVTM and ANQGSEA. The CDR3 is CSVDQTAGRNTEAFF. The CDR3 DNA sequence: TGCAGCGTTGATCAAACGGCGGGGAGGAACACTGAAGCTTTCTTT.

This chain uses TRBV6-5 with TRBJ2-5, with a tentative D call TRBD1 (5 bases). The V gene lost 8 bases and the J gene lost 2 bases, with 15 bases spanning the gap. This CDR3 spans 14 amino acids. Looked up from germline, CDR1 is MNHEY and CDR2 is SVGAGI. CDR3 region: CASRLARAQETQYF. CDR3 nucleotide sequence: TGTGCCAGCCGACTCGCCAGGGCTCAAGAGACCCAGTACTTC.

The chain has TRBV5-1 and TRBJ1-2, with 7 positions matching TRBD1. From germline, CDR1 is SGHRS and CDR2 YFSETQ. There are 13 residues in the CDR3. J was trimmed by 7 bases and V by 0 bases; bases with no gene match: 3. The CDR3 region has the DNA TGCGCCAGCAGCTTGGACAGGGGCCTTGGCTACACCTTC. This gives the protein CASSLDRGLGYTF.

The chain is built from TRBV9 and TRBJ1-1; D unclear. Looked up from germline, CDR1 is SGDLS and CDR2 is YYNGEE. The V and J ends lost 0 bases and 5 bases respectively, with 5 bases between them. The length of the CDR3 is 12 residues. The CDR3: CASSVASTEAFF. The CDR3 DNA reads TGTGCCAGCAGCGTAGCCTCTACTGAAGCTTTCTTT.

This chain connects TRBV7-9 to TRBJ2-7; 8 positions match TRBD2. CDR1 and CDR2 (germline): SEHNR, FQNEAQ (reference sequence). This CDR3 spans 17 amino acids. The ends lost 2 bases at V and 3 bases at J; junction bases unmatched: 12. The CDR3 here is CASSLNPVGSGIYEQYF. The CDR3 coding sequence is TGTGCCAGCAGCTTAAACCCCGTGGGTAGCGGGATCTACGAGCAGTACTTC. Complete variable domain (other parts from reference TRBV7-9 and TRBJ2-7): DTGVSQNPRHKITKRGQNVTFRCDPISEHNRLYWYRQTLGQGPEFLTYFQNEAQLEKSRLLSDRFSAERPKGSFSTLEIQRTEQGDSAMYLCASSLNPVGSGIYEQYFGPGTRLTVT.

V is TRBV9 and J is TRBJ2-1; 7 bases align to TRBD1. Germline loops: CDR1 SGDLS, CDR2 YYNGEE. V lost 1 base to trimming and J lost 2 bases; unmatched junction nucleotides: 3. There are 15 residues in the CDR3. The CDR3 coding sequence is TGTGCCAGCAGCGTAAGGACAGGAGCCTACAATGAGCAGTTCTTC. It yields the protein CASSVRTGAYNEQFF.

V is TRBV10-3 and J is TRBJ2-3; 11 bases align to TRBD2. Germline CDR1 reads ENHRY; CDR2 reads SYGVKD. CDR3 length: 16 residues. V was clipped by 7 bases and J by 4 bases; unmatched bases: 10. This chain's CDR3 is CAITLGTSGTSDTQYF. The DNA for the CDR3 is TGTGCCATCACTCTAGGGACTAGCGGAACTTCAGATACGCAGTATTTT.

This chain uses TRBV5-1 with TRBJ2-1; TRBD1 agrees at 9 bases. Germline values: CDR1 SGHRS, CDR2 YFSETQ. The trim removed 3 bases at V and 9 bases at J, leaving 13 bases unmatched. This CDR3 region has 16 residues. CDR3 coding DNA: TGCGCCAGCAGCTCCTCCGGGACAGGGACCCTCCTTGAGCAGTTCTTC. This codes for CASSSSGTGTLLEQFF. The full variable domain, completed using reference TRBV5-1 and TRBJ2-1, is KAGVTQTPRYLIKTRGQQVTLSCSPISGHRSVSWYQQTPGQGLQFLFEYFSETQRNKGNFPGRFSGRQFSNSRSEMNVSTLELGDSALYLCASSSSGTGTLLEQFFGPGTRLTVL.

This chain links TRBV28 with TRBJ1-1; 10 positions match TRBD1. CDR3 size: 18 residues. Germline trimming cut 5 bases from V and 5 bases from J; bases unmatched to any gene: 17. Germline-derived CDR1 and CDR2 are MDHEN and SYDVKM. For the CDR3, the DNA is TGTGCCAGCAGTCGAGGCGATGGGCGACAGGGGGCGAGAACTGAAGCTTTCTTT. Protein product: CASSRGDGRQGARTEAFF.

The J gene is TRBJ2-1, the V gene TRBV7-2; D unclear. This CDR3 comprises 13 residues. V was trimmed by 3 bases and J by 4 bases, leaving 7 bases between them. Germline values: CDR1 SGHTA, CDR2 FQGNSA. CDR3 sequence: CASSFSWYNEQFF. The DNA for the CDR3 is TGTGCCAGCAGCTTTAGCTGGTACAATGAGCAGTTCTTC.

J is TRBJ2-7 and V is TRBV29-1; D call uncertain. Between the trimmed V and J ends, which lost 4 bases and 3 bases, there was a span of 7 bases. The germline CDR1 and CDR2 sequences are SQVTM and ANQGSEA. The CDR3 has 11 amino acids. CDR3 nucleotides: TGCAGCGTTGCATCCATCTACGAGCAGTACTTC. It codes for CSVASIYEQYF.

This clone was detected a few times. V usage is TRBV2 and J usage is TRBJ1-2; TRBD1 aligns across 10 bases. J was trimmed by 13 bases and V by 8 bases; bases with no gene match: 4. CDR3 length: 10 residues. Per the germline V gene, CDR1 is SNHLY and CDR2 is FYNNEI. For the CDR3, the DNA is TGTGCCAGCGGGGACAGGGGACTCACCTTC. The encoded protein is CASGDRGLTF.